This TCR beta chain comes out of a study of a mutant IDH1 vaccine in newly diagnosed glioma. Worth noting for this clone: The antigen is not known.

The CDR3 runs 12 residues. Germline V gene sequence: CDR1 SGHNT, CDR2 YYREEE (reference sequence). V was clipped by 2 bases and J by 3 bases, with 5 bases between them. Time point noted: week 11, during vaccination. One vaccine dose held 300 ug of mutant IDH1 20-mer peptide and came with topical imiquimod. TCRdb's table, derived via immunoSEQ multiplex PCR, lists solely in-frame clones and lacks some. The sample includes approximately 110,000 clones, roughly 90% of them seen just once. The receptor was derived from a woman between 50 and 59 years old with glioma. The V call is TRBV5-4, the J call TRBJ1-2; no definite D call. Here the sequenced sample was PBMCs, taken from a glioma patient whose treatment included an IDH1 peptide vaccine. CDR3 loop: CASSFGDYGYTF. The CDR3 coding sequence is TGTGCCAGCAGCTTCGGGGACTATGGCTACACCTTC.